The following is a T cell receptor (beta chain) sequence with its context. The antigen is undetermined. TCRdb used MiXCR to reprocess the 5' RACE reads, holding one entry per CDR3 protein. The data contain approximately 470,000 distinct CDR3 sequences, 11% to 15% of them singletons. The germline CDR1 and CDR2 sequences are WNHNN and SYGVQD (reference sequence). The V end lost 8 bases, the J end lost 0 bases, and 23 bases lay between the germline ends. CDR3 size: 17 residues. The record originates from a study of identical twins. Study outcomes and limitations: Partly confounded zero-insertion analyses could result from invariant MAIT and iNKT cells.

A further study also used this sample, focusing on yellow fever vaccine responses in identical twins.

The receptor's source is a woman under 30 in good health. Source material: CD4+ T cells sorted from blood. V usage is TRBV10-1 and J usage is TRBJ2-7; D is perhaps TRBD2 (6 bases). CDR3 sequence (DNA): TGCGCCAGCTGGGACTCCGAGGTTCGGGGCAGCTCCTACGAGCAGTACTTC. Its translation: CASWDSEVRGSSYEQYF.